This TCR beta chain appears in the sequencing data of a study of identical twins. Looked up from germline, CDR1 is DFQATT and CDR2 is SNEGSKA (reference sequence). V lost 6 bases and J lost 3; bases outside the gene matches: 9. The CDR3 covers 15 residues. MiXCR was run by TCRdb on the 5' RACE reads, yielding one entry per CDR3 protein. The sample has 500,000 to 700,000 distinct CDR3 sequences, less than 9% seen once. The same sample was also used in a study of yellow fever vaccine responses in identical twins.

The gene calls are TRBV20-1 and TRBJ2-3, with 10 bases identical to TRBD2. The sequence was obtained from a woman aged 18-30 years in good health. Input material: PBMCs. CDR3: CSAPGAGGRTDTQYF. The DNA of the CDR3 is TGCAGTGCCCCAGGAGCGGGAGGGAGGACAGATACGCAGTATTTT.